This T cell receptor beta chain came from a study of blood T cell repertoires in COVID-19. Study as a whole: PBMCs, B-cell-depleted T cells, or T cells provided the cDNA or gDNA that made up the material.

Original handling: Reference gene primer amplification yielded estimated nucleated cell counts. Some clones are missing from TCRdb's copy, which holds only in-frame ones; the method was immunoSEQ multiplex PCR. V and J calls and clone size are those listed in that table; D and trimming were worked out from the DNA. The sample has 200,000 to 250,000 clones; about 78% are singletons. This clonotype was sampled from a woman aged 70-85 years with acute or convalescent COVID-19. Sequencing was performed on peripheral blood.

CDR3 region: CASSFSGAKNIQYF. The CDR3 DNA reads as TGCGCCAGCAGCTTCTCAGGGGCCAAAAACATTCAGTACTTC. This rearrangement joins TRBV5-1 to TRBJ2-4; tentatively, D is TRBD1 (5 bases). This CDR3 has 14 amino acids. V lost 2 bases, J lost 1 base, and 7 bases lay in between. Germline V gene lookup returns CDR1 SGHRS and CDR2 YFSETQ.